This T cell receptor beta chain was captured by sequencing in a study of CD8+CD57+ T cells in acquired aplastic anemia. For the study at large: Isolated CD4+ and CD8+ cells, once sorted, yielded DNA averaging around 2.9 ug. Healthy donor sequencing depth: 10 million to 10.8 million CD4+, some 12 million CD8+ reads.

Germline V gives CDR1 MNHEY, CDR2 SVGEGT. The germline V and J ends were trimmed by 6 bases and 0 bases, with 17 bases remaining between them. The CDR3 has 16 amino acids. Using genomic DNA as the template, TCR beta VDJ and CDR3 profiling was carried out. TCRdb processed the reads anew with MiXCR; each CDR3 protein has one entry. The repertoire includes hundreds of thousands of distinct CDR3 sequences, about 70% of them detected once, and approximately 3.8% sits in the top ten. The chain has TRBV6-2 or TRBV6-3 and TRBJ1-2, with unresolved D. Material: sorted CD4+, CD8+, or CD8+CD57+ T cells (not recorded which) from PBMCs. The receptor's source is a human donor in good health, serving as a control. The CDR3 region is CASRQDLFGANYGYTF. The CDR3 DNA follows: TGTGCCAGCAGACAAGACCTGTTCGGAGCTAACTATGGCTACACCTTC.